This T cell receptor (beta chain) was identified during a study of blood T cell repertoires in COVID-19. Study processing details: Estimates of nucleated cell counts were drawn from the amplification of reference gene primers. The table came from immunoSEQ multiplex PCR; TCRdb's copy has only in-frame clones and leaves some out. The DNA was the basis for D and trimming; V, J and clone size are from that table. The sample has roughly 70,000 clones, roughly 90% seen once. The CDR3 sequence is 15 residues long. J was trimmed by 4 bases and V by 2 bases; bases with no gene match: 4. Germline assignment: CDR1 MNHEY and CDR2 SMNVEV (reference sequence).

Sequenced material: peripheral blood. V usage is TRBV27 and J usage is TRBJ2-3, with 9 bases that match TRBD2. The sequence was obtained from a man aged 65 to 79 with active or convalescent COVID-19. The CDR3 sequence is CASSLVAGVADTQYF. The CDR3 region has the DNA TGTGCCAGCAGTTTAGTAGCGGGAGTAGCAGATACGCAGTATTTT.